These 32 T cell receptor beta chains originate from one sample sequenced in a study of graft-versus-host responses after intestinal transplantation. Clones were read by immunoSEQ multiplex PCR, and TCRdb kept only the in-frame ones, dropping some. The sample lists some 14,000 clones; around 87% were seen once. This specimen consisted of bone marrow, obtained more than 120 days after intestinal transplantation. These receptors were collected from a human patient who received an intestinal transplant, so some T cells may come from the graft donor.

The CDR3 loop reads CATPAGKGPGELFF. CDR3 sequence (DNA): TGTGCCACCCCGGCGGGGAAAGGTCCCGGGGAGCTGTTTTTT. This chain links TRBV10-3 with TRBJ2-2; a weak D match, TRBD2 (6 bases). This CDR3 has 14 residues. Germline V lookup: CDR1 ENHRY, CDR2 SYGVKD. The V end was cut by 10 bases, the J end by 6 bases, with 18 bases between.

V and J are TRBV18 and TRBJ1-1; perhaps TRBD1 as D (5 bases). Trimming removed 3 bases at V and 0 bases at J, with 8 bases between. The CDR3 covers 14 residues. CDR1 and CDR2 from the germline V gene are KGHSH and LQKENI. CDR3 sequence (DNA): TGTGCCAGCTCACCGGGCAGGGTGAACACTGAAGCTTTCTTT. The encoded protein is CASSPGRVNTEAFF.

The gene calls are TRBV15 and TRBJ1-2, with D perhaps matching TRBD1 (6 bases). CDR3 length: 15 amino acids. The V and J ends lost 5 bases and 0 bases respectively, with 13 bases between them. Germline CDR1 LNHNV, CDR2 YYDKDF (reference sequence). The CDR3 spells CATSPEGGANYGYTF. The CDR3 DNA is TGTGCCACCAGCCCAGAGGGGGGAGCTAACTATGGCTACACCTTC.

V usage is TRBV7-3 and J usage is TRBJ2-1, with a tentative D call TRBD2 (5 bases). The CDR3 is 16 residues long. Germline CDR1 is SGHTA and CDR2 is FQGTGA. The V end was cut by 1 base, the J end by 12 bases, with 22 bases between. The CDR3: CASSLNPRLTHGVQFF. The CDR3 DNA sequence: TGTGCCAGCAGCTTAAATCCCCGACTCACGCACGGGGTGCAGTTCTTC. Together with reference TRBV7-3 and TRBJ2-1, the CDR3 gives the full variable domain: GAGVSQTPSNKVTEKGKYVELRCDPISGHTALYWYRQSLGQGPEFLIYFQGTGAADDSGLPNDRFFAVRPEGSVSTLKIQRTERGDSAVYLCASSLNPRLTHGVQFFGPGTRLTVL.

The V gene is TRBV5-4, the J gene TRBJ2-3; 9 nucleotides align to TRBD2. The CDR3 is made up of 14 amino acids. Germline lookup yields CDR1 SGHNT and CDR2 YYREEE (reference sequence). V shed 0 bases, J shed 5 bases, and the junction held 1 base outside the gene matches. The CDR3 spells CASSLGREGDTQYF. The DNA of the CDR3 is TGTGCCAGCAGCTTGGGGCGGGAGGGAGATACGCAGTATTTT.

This clone was seen a handful of times. This chain links TRBV4-1 with TRBJ1-5; D unclear. CDR1 and CDR2 (germline): MGHRA, YSYEKL. Trimming removed 1 base from V and 2 bases from J, with 6 bases in between. This CDR3 region has 14 residues. The CDR3 coding sequence is TGCGCCAGCAGCCAAGTTCAGGGCAATCAGCCCCAGCATTTT. Protein sequence: CASSQVQGNQPQHF.

This clone was observed a few times. The V gene is TRBV19, the J gene TRBJ2-7, with D possibly being TRBD2 (5 bases). The length of the CDR3 is 13 residues. The germline CDR1 and CDR2 sequences are LNHDA and SQIVND (reference sequence). Trimming left V 5 bases short and J 4 bases short, with 12 bases between. Here the CDR3 reads CASSLAYLYEQYF. As DNA, the CDR3 is TGTGCCAGTAGTCTAGCCTACTTATACGAGCAGTACTTC.

The chain is built from TRBV13 and TRBJ2-3, with a tentative D call TRBD1 (5 bases). The germline gives CDR1 PRHDT, CDR2 FYEKMQ (reference sequence). The CDR3 runs to 16 residues. The germline V and J ends were trimmed by 7 bases and 0 bases, with 17 bases remaining between them. Here the CDR3 reads CASTVTGTSSTDTQYF. CDR3 sequence (DNA): TGTGCCAGCACCGTTACAGGAACTTCTAGCACAGATACGCAGTATTTT.

This clone was detected only once. The V gene is TRBV7-2, the J gene TRBJ2-5; D might be TRBD1 (5 bases). V was trimmed by 5 bases and J by 1 base, leaving 11 bases between them. In germline, CDR1 is SGHTA, CDR2 FQGNSA. This CDR3 has 14 residues. CDR3: CASSPTGAQETQYF. The CDR3 DNA is TGTGCCAGCAGCCCAACAGGAGCCCAAGAGACCCAGTACTTC.

The chain links TRBV6-1 to TRBJ2-1, with D perhaps matching TRBD2 (6 bases). Germline V gene data show CDR1 as MNHNS and CDR2 as SASEGT. The CDR3 runs 16 residues. Trimming stripped 4 bases from V and 0 bases from J, with 13 bases between. The CDR3 DNA reads TGTGCCAGCAGTGCGGGACTTGCTAGCTCCTACAATGAGCAGTTCTTC. Amino acid sequence: CASSAGLASSYNEQFF.

The chain employs TRBV15 and TRBJ1-5; D gene unclear. V lost 0 bases and J lost 7, with 7 bases in between. In germline, CDR1 is LNHNV, CDR2 YYDKDF (reference sequence). CDR3 size: 13 residues. DNA of the CDR3: TGTGCCACCAGCAGAGATCTCGCACAGCCCCAGCATTTT. This codes for CATSRDLAQPQHF.

This chain joins TRBV25-1 and TRBJ2-3; D call uncertain. Trimming removed 5 bases from V and 4 bases from J, with 1 base in between. Germline V gene sequence: CDR1 MGHDK, CDR2 SYGVNS. CDR3 length: 10 amino acids. CDR3: CASSSDTQYF. Written as DNA, the CDR3 is TGTGCCAGCAGTTCAGATACGCAGTATTTT. The whole variable domain, filled in from reference TRBV25-1 and TRBJ2-3, reads EADIYQTPRYLVIGTGKKITLECSQTMGHDKMYWYQQDPGMELHLIHYSYGVNSTEKGDLSSESTVSRIRTEHFPLTLESARPSHTSQYLCASSSDTQYFGPGTRLTVL.

About this clone itself: This sample also contains other DNA sequences that code for the same CDR3. The chain links TRBV7-2 to TRBJ1-1; perhaps TRBD1 as D (5 bases). The CDR3 runs to 14 residues. Germline values: CDR1 SGHTA, CDR2 FQGNSA. Trimming cost V 5 bases and J 1 base, with 11 bases left between them. CDR3 region: CASSPGGWNTEAFF. CDR3 DNA sequence: TGTGCCAGCAGCCCTGGGGGGTGGAACACTGAAGCTTTCTTT.

This chain connects TRBV7-3 to TRBJ2-7; possibly TRBD1 for D (6 bases). V shed 0 bases and J shed 3 bases, with 12 bases lying between them. The CDR3 totals 15 residues. Per the germline V gene, CDR1 is SGHTA and CDR2 is FQGTGA. The CDR3 DNA follows: TGTGCCAGCAGCTTAACAGGGACACCCTTCTACGAGCAGTACTTC. Protein product: CASSLTGTPFYEQYF. The full variable domain, its missing parts supplied by reference TRBV7-3 and TRBJ2-7, is GAGVSQTPSNKVTEKGKYVELRCDPISGHTALYWYRQSLGQGPEFLIYFQGTGAADDSGLPNDRFFAVRPEGSVSTLKIQRTERGDSAVYLCASSLTGTPFYEQYFGPGTRLTVT.

The gene calls are TRBV5-1 and TRBJ1-2; D is perhaps TRBD1 (5 bases). Per germline, CDR1 SGHRS and CDR2 YFSETQ. The CDR3 is made up of 14 amino acids. The germline V and J ends were trimmed by 2 bases and 5 bases, with 13 bases remaining between them. CDR3 coding DNA: TGCGCCAGCAGCTTAAGATCCGGGGGATATGGCTACACCTTC. This translates into CASSLRSGGYGYTF.

CDR3 sequence reads: CASSLVARSGGSNQPQHF. As DNA, the CDR3 is TGTGCCAGCAGCTTAGTGGCTCGTTCGGGCGGAAGCAATCAGCCCCAGCATTTT. The chain carries TRBV11-2 and TRBJ1-5; D unclear. Germline V gene data show CDR1 as SGHAT and CDR2 as FQNNGV. V lost 1 base to trimming and J lost 1 base, with 17 bases between them. There are 18 residues in the CDR3. Complete variable domain (other parts from reference TRBV11-2 and TRBJ1-5): EAGVAQSPRYKIIEKRQSVAFWCNPISGHATLYWYQQILGQGPKLLIQFQNNGVVDDSQLPKDRFSAERLKGVDSTLKIQPAKLEDSAVYLCASSLVARSGGSNQPQHFGDGTRLSIL.

J is TRBJ2-7 and V is TRBV28; D may be TRBD2 (5 bases). V was cut by 4 bases and J by 4 bases, with 23 bases left in between. Germline values: CDR1 MDHEN, CDR2 SYDVKM. The CDR3 is made up of 17 amino acids. CDR3 sequence: CASSSPGEVDRPYEQYF. The CDR3 coding sequence is TGTGCCAGCAGTTCGCCCGGGGAAGTAGACCGCCCTTACGAGCAGTACTTC.

The V call is TRBV5-1, the J call TRBJ2-3; 12 bases map to TRBD2. This CDR3 is 14 amino acids long. The junction had 7 bases not matched to a gene; V was cut back by 2 bases and J by 12 bases. Germline V gene lookup returns CDR1 SGHRS and CDR2 YFSETQ. The CDR3 reads CASSFSSTSGSQYF. DNA of the CDR3: TGCGCCAGCAGCTTCAGTTCGACTAGCGGGAGTCAGTATTTT.

The chain joins TRBV10-3 to TRBJ1-2, with 9 positions matching TRBD1. The CDR3 sequence is 15 residues long. V lost 3 bases to trimming and J lost 8 bases; unmatched junction nucleotides: 10. The V gene's germline CDR1 is ENHRY and CDR2 SYGVKD. The CDR3 DNA is TGTGCCATCAGTGATCCAGGGACAGGGACGAAGGGCTACACCTTC. As protein: CAISDPGTGTKGYTF.

The chain joins TRBV4-1 to TRBJ1-4, with 8 bases aligning to TRBD1. V shed 2 bases, J shed 6 bases, and the junction held 11 bases outside the gene matches. The germline V gene has CDR1 MGHRA and CDR2 YSYEKL. This CDR3 is built from 17 residues. CDR3: CASSQRRRGQDDEKLFF. In DNA form, the CDR3 reads TGCGCCAGCAGCCAACGAAGGAGGGGACAGGATGATGAAAAACTGTTTTTT.

The V and J genes are TRBV7-3 and TRBJ1-2, with D maybe TRBD1 (6 bases). CDR3 length: 14 residues. Germline V gives CDR1 SGHTA, CDR2 FQGTGA. This chain's CDR3 is CADFTFPGAYGYTF. The CDR3 region has the DNA TGTGCTGACTTCACTTTTCCAGGGGCCTATGGCTACACCTTC.

V usage is TRBV2 and J usage is TRBJ1-4; possible D gene TRBD1, 5 bases. From germline, CDR1 is SNHLY and CDR2 FYNNEI. Trimming removed 6 bases at V and 6 bases at J, with 20 bases between. The CDR3 is 16 residues long. The CDR3 DNA reads as TGTGCCAGCAGCTATCCGATTGGGGGTTCGGATGAAAAACTGTTTTTT. The encoded protein is CASSYPIGGSDEKLFF.

This chain uses TRBV30 with TRBJ1-1, with D possibly matching TRBD1 (5 bases). The CDR3 loop spans 14 amino acids. CDR1 and CDR2 (germline): GTSNPN, SVGIG (reference sequence). Trimming removed 3 bases at V and 1 base at J, with 12 bases between. CDR3 bases: TGTGCCTGGAGCCCCGGGGCTTCGAACACTGAAGCTTTCTTT. Translation: CAWSPGASNTEAFF.

In its sample, this clone was seen once. In DNA, the CDR3 is TGTGCCAGCAGCGTTATAGCGGGAACGAACAATGAGCAGTTCTTC. Translated: CASSVIAGTNNEQFF. The rearrangement uses TRBV9 and TRBJ2-1; 8 bases are a match to TRBD2. The CDR3 has 15 residues. Trimming at V came to 2 bases and at J to 5 bases, leaving 6 bases not matched to a gene. The germline gives CDR1 SGDLS, CDR2 YYNGEE.

The sample holds a few counts of this clone. This chain's CDR3 is CASRLRDTNTEAFF. For the CDR3, the DNA is TGTGCCAGCAGATTACGGGACACGAACACTGAAGCTTTCTTT. The rearrangement joins TRBV28 to TRBJ1-1, with D maybe TRBD1 (6 bases). This CDR3 is built from 14 residues. The germline V and J ends were trimmed by 6 bases and 1 base, with 12 bases remaining between them. CDR1 MDHEN and CDR2 SYDVKM come from the germline V gene.

This chain joins TRBV7-3 and TRBJ2-1; D may be TRBD2 (5 bases). CDR1 and CDR2 from the germline V gene are SGHTA and FQGTGA. Trimming took off 5 bases at V and 3 bases at J, with 8 bases between the two ends. The CDR3 is 13 residues long. CDR3 in amino acids: CASSLGLYNEQFF. The CDR3 coding sequence is TGTGCCAGCAGCCTAGGACTCTACAATGAGCAGTTCTTC.

The rearrangement links TRBV25-1 to TRBJ2-1; the D is unclear. Germline CDR1 MGHDK, CDR2 SYGVNS. The germline V and J ends were trimmed by 0 bases and 7 bases, with 4 bases remaining between them. This CDR3 spans 12 amino acids. DNA of the CDR3: TGTGCCAGCAGTGAATACGGGAATGAGCAGTTCTTC. As protein: CASSEYGNEQFF. The full variable domain, with the rest looked up from reference TRBV25-1 and TRBJ2-1, is EADIYQTPRYLVIGTGKKITLECSQTMGHDKMYWYQQDPGMELHLIHYSYGVNSTEKGDLSSESTVSRIRTEHFPLTLESARPSHTSQYLCASSEYGNEQFFGPGTRLTVL.

The chain joins TRBV9 to TRBJ2-3; 9 bases align to TRBD2. The CDR3 loop spans 17 amino acids. Germline loops: CDR1 SGDLS, CDR2 YYNGEE. V was pared by 2 bases and J by 3 bases, with 10 bases of the junction left unmatched. CDR3 nucleotides: TGTGCCAGCAGCGTTGGCGGGAGGGCACGGGGGACAGATACGCAGTATTTT. Translated, it gives CASSVGGRARGTDTQYF.

This clone was picked up a small number of times. The V and J genes are TRBV19 and TRBJ1-1; the D gene is possibly TRBD1 (6 bases). Trimming shortened V by 5 bases and J by 1 base, and 26 bases separated the two germline ends. The CDR3 consists of 19 residues. The germline CDR1 and CDR2 sequences are LNHDA and SQIVND (reference sequence). This chain's CDR3 is CASSGTVRGANQWNTEAFF. DNA of the CDR3: TGTGCCAGTAGTGGAACCGTTAGGGGGGCGAATCAGTGGAACACTGAAGCTTTCTTT.

The rearrangement uses TRBV29-1 and TRBJ1-2; D might be TRBD1 (5 bases). V was trimmed by 4 bases and J by 2 bases, leaving 11 bases between them. The germline V gene encodes CDR1 SQVTM and CDR2 ANQGSEA. The CDR3 is 13 amino acids. The CDR3 loop is CSVGLDRNYGYTF. The DNA for the CDR3 is TGCAGCGTTGGCTTAGACAGAAACTATGGCTACACCTTC.

The chain has TRBV27 and TRBJ1-5, with D unclear. Trimming left V 6 bases short and J 0 bases short, with 12 bases between. CDR1 is MNHEY, CDR2 SMNVEV, per germline (reference sequence). CDR3 size: 15 residues. For the CDR3, the DNA is TGTGCCAGCAGCCTAGGAGGGTATAGCAATCAGCCCCAGCATTTT. It codes for CASSLGGYSNQPQHF.

The gene calls are TRBV28 and TRBJ2-1; 7 nucleotides align to TRBD2. Trimming removed 5 bases from V and 5 bases from J; junction bases left unmatched: 9. CDR3 length: 15 amino acids. Germline lookup yields CDR1 MDHEN and CDR2 SYDVKM. This CDR3 is CASSAVGGIHNEQFF. The CDR3 DNA follows: TGTGCCAGCAGTGCTGTGGGAGGGATTCACAATGAGCAGTTCTTC. Variable domain in full (rest from reference TRBV28 and TRBJ2-1): DVKVTQSSRYLVKRTGEKVFLECVQDMDHENMFWYRQDPGLGLRLIYFSYDVKMKEKGDIPEGYSVSREKKERFSLILESASTNQTSMYLCASSAVGGIHNEQFFGPGTRLTVL.